The 27 T cell receptor beta chains below all came from one sample that was sequenced in a study of blood T cells in healthy people across ages. The use of a sample-barcoded 5' primer and a J-beta primer mix characterized a second PCR of about 7 to 12 cycles. TCRdb called the 5' RACE reads again in MiXCR, with one record for every CDR3 protein. Of about 1.1 million distinct CDR3 sequences listed, 35% to 40% were seen once; the top ten hold about an eighth. The sequenced sample was blood. The receptors were sampled from a man in his late teens or twenties in good health.

The chain is built from TRBV4-1 and TRBJ2-5, with 10 bases aligning to TRBD2. The J call could be wrong; TRBJ2-7 is a better fit for the DNA end. This CDR3 is 15 amino acids long. Germline V gives CDR1 MGHRA, CDR2 YSYEKL. The CDR3 reads CASSHLAGGNYEQYF. As DNA, the CDR3 is TGCGCCAGCAGCCACTTAGCGGGAGGAAACTACGAGCAGTACTTC.

This clonotype was counted ten times or more. This chain links TRBV7-3 with TRBJ2-1; 8 bases fit TRBD2. V gave up 3 bases and J gave up 4 bases; unmatched junction bases: 2. The V gene's germline CDR1 is SGHTA and CDR2 FQGTGA. The CDR3 contains 14 residues. The CDR3 sequence is CASSLRGDYNEQFF. DNA of the CDR3: TGTGCCAGCAGCTTGCGGGGGGATTACAATGAGCAGTTCTTC.

This clonotype was recorded a few times. J is TRBJ2-2 and V is TRBV3-1, with no clear D. Germline CDR1 and CDR2: LGHDT and YNNKEL (reference sequence). The CDR3 extends over 15 amino acids. V lost 4 bases and J 4 bases, leaving 13 bases between the germline ends. This CDR3 reads CASSLIPETTGELFF. DNA for the CDR3: TGTGCCAGCAGCCTCATCCCGGAAACCACCGGGGAGCTGTTTTTT.

This clonotype showed up just a few times. The genes are TRBV20-1 and TRBJ1-2; the match to TRBD1 covers 9 bases. The CDR3 covers 14 residues. The J segment lost 5 bases and the V segment lost 5 bases, leaving 9 bases of the junction unmatched. In germline, CDR1 is DFQATT, CDR2 SNEGSKA (reference sequence). The CDR3 here is CSAPSDRGGYGYTF. CDR3 in DNA: TGCAGTGCTCCTTCGGACAGGGGCGGTTATGGCTACACCTTC.

The V gene is TRBV12-3 or TRBV12-4, the J gene TRBJ2-2; D call uncertain. Trimming left V 6 bases short and J 6 bases short, with 11 bases between. The CDR3 has 13 amino acids. The CDR3 DNA reads TGTGCCAGCAGCCTTAGCCCCGCCGGGGAGCTGTTTTTT. Encoded protein: CASSLSPAGELFF.

This clonotype was counted only a few times. The V gene is TRBV10-3, the J gene TRBJ1-6, with D perhaps matching TRBD1 (5 bases). With 6 bases removed from V and 9 bases from J, the gap between germline ends came to 18 bases. The CDR3 sequence is 15 residues long. Germline CDR1 and CDR2: ENHRY and SYGVKD. The CDR3 nucleotides read TGTGCCATCAGGGGGGACGGAGAATTGAGTTCACCCCTCCACTTT. Translated, it gives CAIRGDGELSSPLHF.

V is TRBV25-1 and J is TRBJ2-7; D not certain. Trimming took 2 bases from V and 10 from J, leaving 15 bases between them. The germline V gene has CDR1 MGHDK and CDR2 SYGVNS. The CDR3 is made up of 13 amino acids. CDR3 loop: CASSEGNINLQYF. The CDR3 nucleotides are TGTGCCAGCAGTGAAGGGAACATTAACCTTCAGTACTTC.

This clonotype turned up a few times. The rearrangement links TRBV29-1 to TRBJ2-1; 9 bases agree with TRBD2. Germline CDR1 and CDR2: SQVTM and ANQGSEA. This CDR3 spans 16 amino acids. With V trimmed by 1 base and J by 0 bases, 4 bases remained unmatched. Here the CDR3 DNA reads TGCAGCGTTGAAGGCCAAGCGGGGGGCTCCTACAATGAGCAGTTCTTC. This gives the protein CSVEGQAGGSYNEQFF.

Notes on this clonotype: Sequence at one end of the junction differs from germline and may be a read error. The gene calls are TRBV6-1 and TRBJ2-5, with TRBD2 matching over 8 bases. The better agreement between TRBJ2-7 and the DNA end casts doubt on the J call. The CDR3 consists of 16 residues. Looked up from germline, CDR1 is MNHNS and CDR2 is SASEGT. This CDR3 reads CASSERAGGSSDEQYF. The CDR3 DNA reads as TGTGCCAGCAGTGAACGCGCGGGGGGATCCTCCGACGAGCAGTACTTC.

The V call is TRBV30, the J call TRBJ1-1; no clear D gene. The CDR3 length is 14 residues. Trimming cost V 0 bases and J 5 bases, with 13 bases left between them. In germline, CDR1 is GTSNPN, CDR2 SVGIG (reference sequence). CDR3 nucleotides: TGTGCCTGGAGTGTGGACGAACGAGGGACTGAAGCTTTCTTT. Its protein is CAWSVDERGTEAFF.

This rearrangement joins TRBV7-2 to TRBJ2-1; D gene ambiguous. Trimming cost V 3 bases and J 9 bases, with 6 bases left between them. Germline-derived CDR1 and CDR2 are SGHTA and FQGNSA. The CDR3 is 11 amino acids. The CDR3 nucleotides are TGTGCCAGCAGCTTGAGTTTTGAGCAGTTCTTC. Encoded protein: CASSLSFEQFF. The full variable domain, with the rest looked up from reference TRBV7-2 and TRBJ2-1, is GAGVSQSPSNKVTEKGKDVELRCDPISGHTALYWYRQSLGQGLEFLIYFQGNSAPDKSGLPSDRFSAERTGGSVSTLTIQRTQQEDSAVYLCASSLSFEQFFGPGTRLTVL.

The rearrangement uses TRBV12-3 or TRBV12-4 and TRBJ1-5; weak D call: TRBD1 (5 bases). This CDR3 is built from 17 residues. V lost 1 base and J 2 bases, leaving 15 bases between the germline ends. DNA of the CDR3: TGTGCCAGCAGTTTAGGATCTGGGGGTAGAGGCAATCAGCCCCAGCATTTT. Amino acids: CASSLGSGGRGNQPQHF.

The chain couples TRBV20-1 to TRBJ2-5, with TRBD1 matching over 10 bases. CDR1 is DFQATT and CDR2 is SNEGSKA in the germline V gene (reference sequence). The V gene end was trimmed by 1 base and the J gene end by 0 bases; junction bases not matched to a gene: 2. The CDR3 has 15 amino acids. DNA for the CDR3: TGCAGTGCTAGAGGTGGGACAGGGGACCAAGAGACCCAGTACTTC. Its translation: CSARGGTGDQETQYF.

V is TRBV20-1 and J is TRBJ1-6; unclear D gene. Trimming took off 0 bases at V and 0 bases at J, with 12 bases between the two ends. Germline V lookup: CDR1 DFQATT, CDR2 SNEGSKA (reference sequence). The CDR3 has 17 amino acids. Here the CDR3 DNA reads TGCAGTGCTAGAGAGCCCTTGGGGAGCTCCTATAATTCACCCCTCCACTTT. This encodes CSAREPLGSSYNSPLHF.

The V and J genes are TRBV3-1 and TRBJ2-7, with 9 nucleotides matching TRBD1. Per germline, CDR1 LGHDT and CDR2 YNNKEL (reference sequence). This CDR3 spans 16 amino acids. V dropped 1 base and J dropped 1; count of bases not matched to a gene: 5. The DNA for the CDR3 is TGTGCCAGCAGCCAAGCCCCGGGACAGGGTTCCTACGAGCAGTACTTC. It codes for CASSQAPGQGSYEQYF.

The chain links TRBV12-3 or TRBV12-4 to TRBJ2-2; D may match TRBD1 or TRBD2 (5 bases each). The V gene lost 8 bases and the J gene lost 1 base, with 11 bases spanning the gap. The CDR3 is 14 residues long. In nucleotides, the CDR3 is TGTGCCAGCTTGGGACGGCTGAACACCGGGGAGCTGTTTTTT. Its protein product is CASLGRLNTGELFF.

The CDR3 reads CASRVGGGQAFF. The CDR3 DNA reads TGTGCCAGCAGAGTGGGGGGGGGACAAGCTTTCTTT. The chain combines TRBV12-3 or TRBV12-4 with TRBJ1-1; D is perhaps TRBD1 (5 bases). V lost 6 bases, J lost 9 bases, and 14 bases lay in between. The CDR3 has 12 amino acids.

The V and J genes are TRBV7-6 and TRBJ1-6; D is undetermined. The CDR3 loop spans 14 amino acids. CDR1 is SGHVS, CDR2 FNYEAQ, per germline. With 5 bases removed from V and 8 bases from J, the gap between germline ends came to 13 bases. The CDR3 loop is CASSVGGNYSPLHF. The CDR3 region has the DNA TGTGCCAGCAGCGTAGGTGGGAATTATTCACCCCTCCACTTT. The variable domain in full, with the rest retrieved from reference TRBV7-6 and TRBJ1-6, is GAGVSQSPRYKVTKRGQDVALRCDPISGHVSLYWYRQALGQGPEFLTYFNYEAQQDKSGLPNDRFSAERPEGSISTLTIQRTEQRDSAMYRCASSVGGNYSPLHFGNGTRLTVT.

This clonotype appeared once. V gene TRBV6-5 combines with J gene TRBJ1-1; no clear D gene. The CDR3 length is 14 residues. Germline lookup yields CDR1 MNHEY and CDR2 SVGAGI. Deletions cut 0 bases from V and 4 bases from J, with 9 bases between. This CDR3 reads CASSYSKPATEAFF. The CDR3 region has the DNA TGTGCCAGCAGTTACTCCAAGCCCGCCACTGAAGCTTTCTTT.

The rearrangement joins TRBV6-5 to TRBJ1-3; no reliable D call. The germline V and J ends were trimmed by 6 bases and 5 bases, with 11 bases remaining between them. CDR3 size: 13 residues. Germline V gene data show CDR1 as MNHEY and CDR2 as SVGAGI. The CDR3 DNA follows: TGTGCCAGCAGAGCAGATGCGAGAAACACCATATATTTT. It is translated as CASRADARNTIYF.

The V gene is TRBV9, the J gene TRBJ1-1, with D tentatively TRBD1 (6 bases). Germline V gives CDR1 SGDLS, CDR2 YYNGEE. The CDR3 consists of 14 residues. V was pared by 0 bases and J by 1 base, with 7 bases between. CDR3: CASSVEGQNTEAFF. The CDR3 nucleotides read TGTGCCAGCAGCGTAGAGGGACAGAACACTGAAGCTTTCTTT.

There are a few counts of this clonotype. This sequence joins TRBV28 and TRBJ2-2; TRBD2 is a possible D gene (5 bases). The V gene's germline CDR1 is MDHEN and CDR2 SYDVKM. The CDR3 contains 14 residues. Trimming stripped 7 bases from V and 3 bases from J, with 12 bases between. The CDR3 nucleotides are TGTGCCAGCAAAGGAGGATATCACACCGGGGAGCTGTTTTTT. Amino acid sequence: CASKGGYHTGELFF. Supplemented by reference TRBV28 and TRBJ2-2, the full variable domain reads DVKVTQSSRYLVKRTGEKVFLECVQDMDHENMFWYRQDPGLGLRLIYFSYDVKMKEKGDIPEGYSVSREKKERFSLILESASTNQTSMYLCASKGGYHTGELFFGEGSRLTVL.

The gene calls are TRBV7-2 and TRBJ1-1; no firm D call. The CDR3 contains 16 residues. Between the trimmed V and J ends, which lost 5 bases and 4 bases, there was a span of 20 bases. The germline V gene encodes CDR1 SGHTA and CDR2 FQGNSA. CDR3 bases: TGTGCCAGCAGCCGTGTCCCAACGGGTTTTAGCACTGAAGCTTTCTTT. Encoded protein: CASSRVPTGFSTEAFF.

On this clonotype: One end of the junction does not line up with germline, which may come from a read error. The chain is built from TRBV30 and TRBJ1-2; no clear D. The CDR3 totals 12 residues. CDR1 and CDR2 (germline): GTSNPN, SVGIG (reference sequence). Written as DNA, the CDR3 is TGTGCCTGGGCGACATCTAACGATGGCTACACCTTC. It specifies CAWATSNDGYTF.

The genes are TRBV7-2 and TRBJ2-1; D possibly matches TRBD1 or TRBD2 (5 bases each). The CDR3 consists of 14 residues. The germline CDR1 and CDR2 sequences are SGHTA and FQGNSA. Trimming pared 5 bases from V and 8 bases from J, leaving 16 bases between. This CDR3 reads CASSRRDLGHEQFF. The CDR3, as DNA: TGTGCCAGCAGCCGAAGGGACCTTGGACATGAGCAGTTCTTC.

The table lists this clonotype with a few counts. V gene TRBV20-1 combines with J gene TRBJ2-5, with 11 positions matching TRBD2. This CDR3 region has 16 residues. Germline V gene sequence: CDR1 DFQATT, CDR2 SNEGSKA (reference sequence). Trimming cost V 2 bases and J 4 bases; bases outside gene matches: 9. CDR3 sequence reads: CSARPEVAGGLETQYF. As DNA, the CDR3 is TGCAGTGCTAGACCAGAAGTAGCGGGGGGGTTAGAGACCCAGTACTTC.

This clonotype has only a few counts. The V and J genes are TRBV29-1 and TRBJ2-3; TRBD2 is a possible D gene (7 bases). Germline V gives CDR1 SQVTM, CDR2 ANQGSEA. V was trimmed by 2 bases and J by 6 bases, leaving 15 bases between them. This CDR3 has 14 residues. The CDR3 region has the DNA TGCAGCGTTGAATGGTCGGGGGGCGCGGATACGCAGTATTTT. Its protein is CSVEWSGGADTQYF.